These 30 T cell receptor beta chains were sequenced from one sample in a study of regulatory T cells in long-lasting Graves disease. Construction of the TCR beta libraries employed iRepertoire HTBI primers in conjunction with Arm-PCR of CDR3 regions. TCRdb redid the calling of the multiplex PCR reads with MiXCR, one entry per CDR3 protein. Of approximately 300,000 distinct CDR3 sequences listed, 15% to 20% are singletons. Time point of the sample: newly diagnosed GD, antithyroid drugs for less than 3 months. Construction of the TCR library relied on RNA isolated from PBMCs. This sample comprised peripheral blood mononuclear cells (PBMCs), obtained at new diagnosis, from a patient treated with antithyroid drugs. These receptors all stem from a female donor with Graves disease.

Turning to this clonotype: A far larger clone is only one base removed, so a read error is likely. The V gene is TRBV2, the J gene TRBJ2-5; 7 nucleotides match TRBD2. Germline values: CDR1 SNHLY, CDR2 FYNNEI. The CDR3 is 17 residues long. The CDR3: CASSLFVWRGNQGTQYF. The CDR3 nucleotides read TGTGCCAGCAGTTTATTTGTGTGGCGGGGGAATCAAGGGACCCAGTACTTC. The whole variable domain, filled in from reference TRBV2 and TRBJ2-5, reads EPEVTQTPSHQVTQMGQEVILRCVPISNHLYFYWYRQILGQKVEFLVSFYNNEISEKSEIFDDQFSVERPDGSNFTLKIRSTKLEDSAMYFCASSLFVWRGNQGTQYFGPGTRLLVL.

CDR3 sequence reads: CASSWDNRTSGRPEWDNEQFF. CDR3 sequence (DNA): TGCGCCAGCAGCTGGGATAATAGGACTAGCGGGAGGCCCGAATGGGACAATGAGCAGTTCTTC. The chain joins TRBV5-1 to TRBJ2-1; 14 bases agree with TRBD2. Trimming at V came to 3 bases and at J to 5 bases, leaving 19 bases not matched to a gene. The germline CDR1 and CDR2 sequences are SGHRS and YFSETQ. This CDR3 spans 21 amino acids. The full variable domain, in which reference TRBV5-1 and TRBJ2-1 provide the parts outside the CDR3, is KAGVTQTPRYLIKTRGQQVTLSCSPISGHRSVSWYQQTPGQGLQFLFEYFSETQRNKGNFPGRFSGRQFSNSRSEMNVSTLELGDSALYLCASSWDNRTSGRPEWDNEQFFGPGTRLTVL.

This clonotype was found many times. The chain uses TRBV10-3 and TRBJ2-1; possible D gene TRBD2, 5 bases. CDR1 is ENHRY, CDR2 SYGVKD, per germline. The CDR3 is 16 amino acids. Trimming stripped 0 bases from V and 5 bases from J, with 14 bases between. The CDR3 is CAISESRVGRNNEQFF. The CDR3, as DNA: TGTGCCATCAGTGAGTCAAGGGTTGGGAGAAACAATGAGCAGTTCTTC.

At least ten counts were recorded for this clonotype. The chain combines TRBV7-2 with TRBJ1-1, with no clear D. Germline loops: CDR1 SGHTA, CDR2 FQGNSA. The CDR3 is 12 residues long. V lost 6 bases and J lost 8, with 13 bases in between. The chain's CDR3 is CASSPTSAEAFF. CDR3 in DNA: TGTGCCAGCAGTCCCACGTCGGCCGAAGCTTTCTTT.

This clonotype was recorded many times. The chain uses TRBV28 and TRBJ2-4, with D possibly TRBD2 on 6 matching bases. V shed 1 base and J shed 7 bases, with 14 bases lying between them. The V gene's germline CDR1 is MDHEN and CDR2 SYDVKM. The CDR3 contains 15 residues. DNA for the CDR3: TGTGCCAGCAGTTTATCGGCAGTCGGAGGGAACATTCAGTACTTC. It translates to CASSLSAVGGNIQYF.

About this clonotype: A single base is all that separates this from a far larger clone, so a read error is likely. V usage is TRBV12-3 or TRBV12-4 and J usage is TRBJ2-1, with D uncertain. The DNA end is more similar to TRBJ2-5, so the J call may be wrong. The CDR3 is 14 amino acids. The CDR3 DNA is TGTGCCAGCAGTTTCAACCGAAGTGGGGAGACCCAGTACTTC. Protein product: CASSFNRSGETQYF.

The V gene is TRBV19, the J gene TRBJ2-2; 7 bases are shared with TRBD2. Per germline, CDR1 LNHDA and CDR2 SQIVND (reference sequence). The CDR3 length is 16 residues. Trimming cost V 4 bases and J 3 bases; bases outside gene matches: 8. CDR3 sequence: CASSTSGRADTGELFF. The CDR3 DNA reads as TGTGCCAGTAGTACGAGTGGGAGGGCCGACACCGGGGAGCTGTTTTTT.

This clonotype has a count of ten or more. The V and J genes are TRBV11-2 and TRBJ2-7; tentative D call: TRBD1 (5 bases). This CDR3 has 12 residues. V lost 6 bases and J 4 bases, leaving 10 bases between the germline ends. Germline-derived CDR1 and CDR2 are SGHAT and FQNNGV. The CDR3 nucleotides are TGTGCCAGCAGTAAGACAGAGTACGAGCAGTACTTC. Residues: CASSKTEYEQYF.

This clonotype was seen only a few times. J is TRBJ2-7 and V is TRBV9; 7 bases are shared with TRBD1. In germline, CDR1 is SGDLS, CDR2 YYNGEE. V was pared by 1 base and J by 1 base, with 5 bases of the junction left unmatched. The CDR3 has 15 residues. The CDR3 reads CASSVSGTASYEQYF. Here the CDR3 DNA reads TGTGCCAGCAGCGTATCCGGGACAGCGTCCTACGAGCAGTACTTC. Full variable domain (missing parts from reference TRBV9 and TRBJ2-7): DSGVTQTPKHLITATGQRVTLRCSPRSGDLSVYWYQQSLDQGLQFLIQYYNGEERAKGNILERFSAQQFPDLHSELNLSSLELGDSALYFCASSVSGTASYEQYFGPGTRLTVT.

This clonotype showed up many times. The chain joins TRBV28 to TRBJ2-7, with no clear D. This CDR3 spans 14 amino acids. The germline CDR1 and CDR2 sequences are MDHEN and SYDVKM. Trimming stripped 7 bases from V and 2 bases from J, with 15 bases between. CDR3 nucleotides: TGTGCCAGCACCCTAAAAGGCTTGGCCTACGAGCAGTACTTC. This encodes CASTLKGLAYEQYF.

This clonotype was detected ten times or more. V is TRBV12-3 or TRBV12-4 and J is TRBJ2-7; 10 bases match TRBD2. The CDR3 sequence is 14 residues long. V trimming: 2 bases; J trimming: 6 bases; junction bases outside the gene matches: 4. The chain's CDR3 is CASSLTSGTLEQYF. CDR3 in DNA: TGTGCCAGCAGTTTAACTAGCGGGACACTCGAGCAGTACTTC.

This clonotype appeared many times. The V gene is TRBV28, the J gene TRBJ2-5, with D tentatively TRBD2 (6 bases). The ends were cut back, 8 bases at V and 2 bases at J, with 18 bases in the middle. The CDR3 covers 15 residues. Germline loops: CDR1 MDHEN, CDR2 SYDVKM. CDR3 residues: CASPSSGPVQETQYF. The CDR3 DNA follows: TGTGCCAGCCCTTCGAGCGGGCCAGTTCAAGAGACCCAGTACTTC.

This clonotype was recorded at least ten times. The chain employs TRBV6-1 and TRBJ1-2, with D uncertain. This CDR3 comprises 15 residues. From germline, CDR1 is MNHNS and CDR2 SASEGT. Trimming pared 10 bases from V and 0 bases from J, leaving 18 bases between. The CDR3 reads CATSPRPDPNYGYTF. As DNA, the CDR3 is TGTGCCACCTCACCTCGTCCAGATCCTAACTATGGCTACACCTTC.

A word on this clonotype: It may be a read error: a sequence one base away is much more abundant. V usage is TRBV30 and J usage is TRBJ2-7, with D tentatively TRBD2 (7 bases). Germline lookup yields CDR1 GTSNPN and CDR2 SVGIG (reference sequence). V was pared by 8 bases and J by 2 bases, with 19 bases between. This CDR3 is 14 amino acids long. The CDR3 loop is CARKGGSGPYEQYF. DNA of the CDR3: TGTGCCCGGAAGGGGGGGAGCGGTCCCTACGAGCAGTACTTC.

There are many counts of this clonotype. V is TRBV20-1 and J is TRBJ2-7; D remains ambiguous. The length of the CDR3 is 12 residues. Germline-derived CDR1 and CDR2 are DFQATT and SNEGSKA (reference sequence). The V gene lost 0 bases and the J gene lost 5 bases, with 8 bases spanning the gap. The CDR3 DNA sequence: TGCAGTGCTAGAGACGACGGAAACGAGCAGTACTTC. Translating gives CSARDDGNEQYF.

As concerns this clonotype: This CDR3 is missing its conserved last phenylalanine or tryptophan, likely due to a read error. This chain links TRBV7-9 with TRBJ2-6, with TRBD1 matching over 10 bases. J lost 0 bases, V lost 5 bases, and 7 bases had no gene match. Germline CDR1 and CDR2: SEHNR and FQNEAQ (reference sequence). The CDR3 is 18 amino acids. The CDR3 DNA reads TGTGCCAGCAGCGTCCCGACAGGGGGCCGCTCTGGGGCCAACGTCCTGACTTTA. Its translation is CASSVPTGGRSGANVLTL.

The chain's CDR3 is CASSQEEGGLYEQYF. The DNA for the CDR3 is TGCGCCAGCAGCCAAGAAGAGGGAGGACTCTACGAGCAGTACTTC. V and J are TRBV4-1 and TRBJ2-7; a weak D match, TRBD2 (6 bases). The germline V gene has CDR1 MGHRA and CDR2 YSYEKL. Trimming took 0 bases from V and 3 from J, leaving 12 bases between them. This CDR3 spans 15 amino acids.

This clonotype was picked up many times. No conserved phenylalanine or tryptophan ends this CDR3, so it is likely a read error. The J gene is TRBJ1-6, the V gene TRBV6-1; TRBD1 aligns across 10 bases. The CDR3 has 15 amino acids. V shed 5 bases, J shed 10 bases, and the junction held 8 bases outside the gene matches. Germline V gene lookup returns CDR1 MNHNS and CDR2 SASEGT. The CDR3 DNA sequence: TGTGCCAGCAGTCAAAACCGGGACAGGGGCTCACCCCTCCACCTT. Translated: CASSQNRDRGSPLHL.

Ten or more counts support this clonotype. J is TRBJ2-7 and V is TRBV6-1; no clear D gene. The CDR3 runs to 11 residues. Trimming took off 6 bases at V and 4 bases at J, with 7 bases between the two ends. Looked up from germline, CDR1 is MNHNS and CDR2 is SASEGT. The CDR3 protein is CASRNRYEQYF. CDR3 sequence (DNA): TGTGCCAGCAGAAATAGGTACGAGCAGTACTTC.

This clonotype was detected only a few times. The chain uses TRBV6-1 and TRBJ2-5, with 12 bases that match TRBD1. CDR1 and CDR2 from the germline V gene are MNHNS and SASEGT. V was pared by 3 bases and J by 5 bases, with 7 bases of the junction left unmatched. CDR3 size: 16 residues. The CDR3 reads CASSDPGQGAGETQYF. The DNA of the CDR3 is TGTGCCAGCAGTGACCCGGGACAGGGGGCTGGGGAGACCCAGTACTTC.

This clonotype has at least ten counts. The CDR3 nucleotides read TGTGCCAGCACGGACGCCTACAATGAGCAGTTCTTC. It encodes CASTDAYNEQFF. This sequence joins TRBV5-5 and TRBJ2-1; D remains unclear. Trimming left V 6 bases short and J 2 bases short, with 6 bases between. The CDR3 length is 12 residues. From germline, CDR1 is SGHKS and CDR2 YYEKEE (reference sequence).

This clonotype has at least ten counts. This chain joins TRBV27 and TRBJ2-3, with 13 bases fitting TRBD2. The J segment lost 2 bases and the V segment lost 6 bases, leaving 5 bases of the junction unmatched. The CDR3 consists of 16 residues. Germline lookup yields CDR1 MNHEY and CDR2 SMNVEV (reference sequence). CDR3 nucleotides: TGTGCCAGCAGCCCGGGACTAGCGGGGCCCACAGATACGCAGTATTTT. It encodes CASSPGLAGPTDTQYF.

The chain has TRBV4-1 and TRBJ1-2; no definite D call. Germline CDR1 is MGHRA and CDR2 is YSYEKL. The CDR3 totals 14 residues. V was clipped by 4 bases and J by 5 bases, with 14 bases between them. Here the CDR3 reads CASSPSVADYGYTF. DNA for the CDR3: TGCGCCAGCAGCCCCTCTGTGGCGGATTATGGCTACACCTTC.

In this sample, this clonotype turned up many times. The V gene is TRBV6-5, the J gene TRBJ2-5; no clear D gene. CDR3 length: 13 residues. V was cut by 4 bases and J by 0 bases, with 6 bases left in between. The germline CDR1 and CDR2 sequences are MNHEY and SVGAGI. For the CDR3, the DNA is TGTGCCAGCAGTTTTCCGGACCAAGAGACCCAGTACTTC. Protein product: CASSFPDQETQYF.

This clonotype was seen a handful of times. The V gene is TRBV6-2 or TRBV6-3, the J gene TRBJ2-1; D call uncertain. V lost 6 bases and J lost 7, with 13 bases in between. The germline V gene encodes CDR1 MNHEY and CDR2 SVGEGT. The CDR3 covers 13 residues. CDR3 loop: CASSPKGGNEQFF. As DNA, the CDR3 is TGTGCCAGCAGCCCGAAAGGTGGTAATGAGCAGTTCTTC.

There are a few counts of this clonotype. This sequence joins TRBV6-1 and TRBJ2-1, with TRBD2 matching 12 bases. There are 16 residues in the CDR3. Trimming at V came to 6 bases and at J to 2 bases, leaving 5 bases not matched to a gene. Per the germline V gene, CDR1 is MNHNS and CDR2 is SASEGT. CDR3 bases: TGTGCCAGCAGCCTTCGGACTAGCGGGACCTACAATGAGCAGTTCTTC. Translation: CASSLRTSGTYNEQFF.

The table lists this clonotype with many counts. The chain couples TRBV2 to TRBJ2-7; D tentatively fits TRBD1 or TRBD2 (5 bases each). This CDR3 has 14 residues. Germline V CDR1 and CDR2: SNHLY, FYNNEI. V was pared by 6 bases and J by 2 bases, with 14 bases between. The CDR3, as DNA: TGTGCCAGCAGCGAGGGGTTCGGGCCCTACGAGCAGTACTTC. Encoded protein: CASSEGFGPYEQYF.

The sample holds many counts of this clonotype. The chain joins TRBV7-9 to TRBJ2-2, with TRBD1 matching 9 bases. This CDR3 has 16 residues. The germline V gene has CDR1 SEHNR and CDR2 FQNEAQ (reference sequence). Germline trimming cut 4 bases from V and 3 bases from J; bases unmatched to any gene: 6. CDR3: CASSYLDRGDTGELFF. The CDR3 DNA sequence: TGTGCCAGCAGCTACCTGGACAGGGGTGACACCGGGGAGCTGTTTTTT.

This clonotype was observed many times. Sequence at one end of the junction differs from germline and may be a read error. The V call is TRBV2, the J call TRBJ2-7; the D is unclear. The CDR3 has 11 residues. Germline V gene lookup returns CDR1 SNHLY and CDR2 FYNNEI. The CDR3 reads CASTTFLDHHF. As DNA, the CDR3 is TGTGCCAGCACCACCTTCCTAGACCACCACTTC.

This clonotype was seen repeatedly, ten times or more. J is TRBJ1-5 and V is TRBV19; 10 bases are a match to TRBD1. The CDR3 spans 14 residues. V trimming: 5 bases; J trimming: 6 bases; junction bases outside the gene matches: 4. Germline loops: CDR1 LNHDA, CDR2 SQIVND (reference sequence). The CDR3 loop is CASSVRDRGQPQHF. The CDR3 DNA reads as TGTGCCAGTAGTGTCCGGGACAGGGGTCAGCCCCAGCATTTT.